Listed here are 21 T cell receptor beta chains from one sample, sequenced in a study of blood T cells in healthy people across ages. The use of a sample-barcoded 5' primer and a J-beta primer mix characterized a second PCR of roughly 6 to 12 cycles. TCRdb recomputed calls from the 5' RACE reads with MiXCR, one row per CDR3 protein. The sample has approximately 1,100,000 distinct CDR3 sequences, 45% seen once. The material sequenced was blood. Receptor source: an older woman in good health.

This clonotype turned up a few times. The chain links TRBV20-1 to TRBJ2-6; 7 bases are a match to TRBD2. CDR3 length equals 16 residues. Per the germline V gene, CDR1 is DFQATT and CDR2 is SNEGSKA (reference sequence). Losses at the gene ends were 8 bases for V and 0 bases for J; bases not matched to a gene: 10. As DNA, the CDR3 is TGCAGTACCGGCGGGACTACCAACTCTGGGGCCAACGTCCTGACTTTC. Translated, it gives CSTGGTTNSGANVLTF.

The chain couples TRBV5-4 to TRBJ2-5, with a weak D call TRBD2 (6 bases). V dropped 5 bases and J dropped 1 base, with 18 bases sitting between them. Germline lookup yields CDR1 SGHNT and CDR2 YYREEE (reference sequence). This CDR3 spans 16 amino acids. The CDR3 DNA follows: TGTGCCAGCAGGCCGAGGACGGTGGGGGGCCAAGAGACCCAGTACTTC. Translated: CASRPRTVGGQETQYF.

The V gene is TRBV6-1, the J gene TRBJ2-1, with TRBD2 identical over 10 bases. This CDR3 has 15 residues. Germline loops: CDR1 MNHNS, CDR2 SASEGT. With 7 bases clipped from V and 3 bases from J, the junction kept 6 bases outside the gene matches. CDR3 DNA sequence: TGTGCCAGCAAACCGGGACTAGCGATCTACAATGAGCAGTTCTTC. Amino acid sequence: CASKPGLAIYNEQFF.

This clonotype showed up just once. A read error may be the cause here, since a much bigger clone is one base away. DNA of the CDR3: TGCGGCGTTTGGGAGATGGCCGGGGCCAACGTCCTGACTTTC. Amino acids: CGVWEMAGANVLTF. The gene calls are TRBV29-1 and TRBJ2-6; D might be TRBD2 (5 bases). In germline, CDR1 is SQVTM, CDR2 ANQGSEA. The CDR3 totals 14 residues.

Ten or more counts support this clonotype. This sequence joins TRBV20-1 and TRBJ2-1, with 11 bases matching TRBD1. The CDR3 has 14 residues. V lost 5 bases and J lost 8; bases outside the gene matches: 8. From germline, CDR1 is DFQATT and CDR2 SNEGSKA (reference sequence). CDR3 in DNA: TGCAGTGCTCAACCGGGACAGGGGGGTCATGAGCAGTTCTTC. Translation: CSAQPGQGGHEQFF.

This clonotype is a singleton in its sample. A junction end diverges from the germline sequence, so it may reflect a read error. The chain joins TRBV28 to TRBJ1-1, with a possible D match to TRBD1 (5 bases). Germline CDR1 reads MDHEN; CDR2 reads SYDVKM. The CDR3 spans 15 residues. The CDR3 loop is CVSSFEGTGGTEAFF. The CDR3 DNA follows: TGTGTCAGCAGTTTCGAGGGCACAGGAGGGACTGAAGCTTTCTTT. Based on the CDR3 plus reference TRBV28 and TRBJ1-1, the full variable domain is DVKVTQSSRYLVKRTGEKVFLECVQDMDHENMFWYRQDPGLGLRLIYFSYDVKMKEKGDIPEGYSVSREKKERFSLILESASTNQTSMYLCVSSFEGTGGTEAFFGQGTRLTVV.

This clonotype was counted ten times or more. The genes are TRBV6-2 or TRBV6-3 and TRBJ2-3; unclear D gene. Trimming stripped 6 bases from V and 2 bases from J, with 15 bases between. Germline V gene sequence: CDR1 MNHEY, CDR2 SVGEGT. This CDR3 region has 15 residues. The CDR3 nucleotides are TGTGCCAGCAGGGAAAGGCCGGGCTTCACAGATACGCAGTATTTT. It translates to CASRERPGFTDTQYF.

The V gene is TRBV27, the J gene TRBJ1-2; D perhaps matches TRBD1 (6 bases). Germline CDR1 is MNHEY and CDR2 is SMNVEV (reference sequence). Deletions cut 6 bases from V and 0 bases from J, with 14 bases between. The CDR3 sequence is 15 residues long. The CDR3 sequence: CASRPQGHANYGYTF. The CDR3 coding sequence is TGTGCCAGCAGACCACAGGGCCACGCTAACTATGGCTACACCTTC.

In this sample, this clonotype turned up a few times. The gene calls are TRBV18 and TRBJ2-3, with D perhaps TRBD2 (6 bases). The CDR3 covers 15 residues. Germline-derived CDR1 and CDR2 are KGHSH and LQKENI. The V gene lost 3 bases and the J gene lost 6 bases, with 16 bases spanning the gap. The CDR3 region has the DNA TGTGCCAGCTCACCTGGGACTGCCGGGAGCGATACGCAGTATTTT. Its protein product is CASSPGTAGSDTQYF.

The V gene is TRBV12-3 or TRBV12-4, the J gene TRBJ1-1; TRBD1 agrees at 11 bases. Trimming at V came to 5 bases and at J to 11 bases, leaving 7 bases not matched to a gene. This CDR3 comprises 13 residues. The CDR3 DNA follows: TGTGCCAGCAGTCCCGGACAGGGGGCCCGCGCTTTCTTT. Protein: CASSPGQGARAFF.

This clonotype has a handful of counts. V usage is TRBV9 and J usage is TRBJ2-1, with 8 nucleotides matching TRBD2. This CDR3 is 16 amino acids long. Unmatched junction bases numbered 10, after V lost 4 bases and J lost 4 bases. Germline V gene data show CDR1 as SGDLS and CDR2 as YYNGEE. CDR3 coding DNA: TGTGCCAGCAGCCCAGGGATCCGGGAGGGGTACAATGAGCAGTTCTTC. This gives the protein CASSPGIREGYNEQFF. The whole variable domain, filled in from reference TRBV9 and TRBJ2-1, reads DSGVTQTPKHLITATGQRVTLRCSPRSGDLSVYWYQQSLDQGLQFLIQYYNGEERAKGNILERFSAQQFPDLHSELNLSSLELGDSALYFCASSPGIREGYNEQFFGPGTRLTVL.

J is TRBJ2-4 and V is TRBV20-1; 12 bases agree with TRBD2. CDR1 is DFQATT, CDR2 SNEGSKA, per germline (reference sequence). The CDR3 runs 14 residues. The CDR3 sequence is CGGLAGGAKNIQYF. DNA for the CDR3: TGCGGGGGGCTAGCGGGAGGGGCCAAAAACATTCAGTACTTC.

J is TRBJ2-1 and V is TRBV24-1; weak D call: TRBD2 (6 bases). V was shortened by 4 bases and J by 6 bases, with 12 bases between the two germline ends. This CDR3 comprises 14 residues. Germline loops: CDR1 KGHDR, CDR2 SFDVKD. For the CDR3, the DNA is TGTGCCACCAGTGACGGACCTAGCGTCAATGAGCAGTTCTTC. Protein: CATSDGPSVNEQFF.

This CDR3 reads CASSAVTGTGGNFRYEQYF. Written as DNA, the CDR3 is TGTGCCAGCAGCGCCGTGACCGGGACAGGGGGCAATTTTCGTTACGAGCAGTACTTC. The rearrangement joins TRBV9 to TRBJ2-7; 12 nucleotides line up with TRBD1. This CDR3 region has 19 residues. Germline CDR1 and CDR2: SGDLS and YYNGEE. V lost 3 bases and J lost 4; bases outside the gene matches: 17.

The J gene is TRBJ1-1, the V gene TRBV7-8, with D possibly matching TRBD1 (6 bases). V lost 4 bases to trimming and J lost 3 bases, with 9 bases between them. The CDR3 is 13 amino acids. Per the germline V gene, CDR1 is SGHVS and CDR2 is FQNEAQ. The CDR3 nucleotides read TGTGCCAGCAGCTCCAGGGGCCACACTGAAGCTTTCTTT. Its protein product is CASSSRGHTEAFF.

Only a few counts were recorded for this clonotype. The rearrangement links TRBV7-9 to TRBJ1-6, with 8 nucleotides matching TRBD1. V trimming: 5 bases; J trimming: 6 bases; junction bases outside the gene matches: 9. Looked up from germline, CDR1 is SEHNR and CDR2 is FQNEAQ (reference sequence). CDR3 length equals 16 residues. The CDR3 DNA reads TGTGCCAGCAGCCTTAAAAGGACAGGGCTTAATTCACCCCTCCACTTT. The encoded protein is CASSLKRTGLNSPLHF.

The genes are TRBV12-3 or TRBV12-4 and TRBJ1-1; D ambiguous. The CDR3 contains 13 residues. V lost 7 bases and J 1 base, leaving 10 bases between the germline ends. The CDR3 reads CASTYTSNTEAFF. The CDR3 nucleotides read TGTGCCAGCACCTATACATCGAACACTGAAGCTTTCTTT.

The chain combines TRBV9 with TRBJ2-1; the match to TRBD2 covers 9 bases. Trimming at V came to 0 bases and at J to 6 bases, leaving 4 bases not matched to a gene. Germline CDR1 SGDLS, CDR2 YYNGEE. The length of the CDR3 is 15 residues. This CDR3 is CASSVGGRAGNEQFF. The CDR3 nucleotides read TGTGCCAGCAGCGTAGGCGGGAGGGCCGGCAATGAGCAGTTCTTC. The full variable domain, rest sourced from reference TRBV9 and TRBJ2-1, is DSGVTQTPKHLITATGQRVTLRCSPRSGDLSVYWYQQSLDQGLQFLIQYYNGEERAKGNILERFSAQQFPDLHSELNLSSLELGDSALYFCASSVGGRAGNEQFFGPGTRLTVL.

This clonotype was observed at least ten times. CDR3 residues: CASSSKTSGTDTQYF. DNA for the CDR3: TGTGCCAGCAGTTCTAAGACTAGCGGCACAGATACGCAGTATTTT. This chain links TRBV4-2 with TRBJ2-3; 8 nucleotides line up with TRBD2. Trimming took 6 bases from V and 1 from J; bases not matched to a gene: 6. The CDR3 is 15 amino acids. CDR1 is LGHNA, CDR2 YNFKEQ, per germline.

The chain employs TRBV20-1 and TRBJ2-1, with 12 bases lining up with TRBD1. The germline gives CDR1 DFQATT, CDR2 SNEGSKA (reference sequence). The CDR3 contains 14 residues. After removal of 2 bases from V and 6 bases from J, the junction contained 2 bases not matched to a gene. The DNA of the CDR3 is TGCAGTGCTAGACCGGGACAGGGGGCCAATGAGCAGTTCTTC. It codes for CSARPGQGANEQFF.

The CDR3 loop reads CASSFRRDLGLEQYF. The CDR3 DNA reads as TGTGCCAGCAGTTTCCGCCGGGACCTCGGCCTAGAGCAGTACTTC. This chain connects TRBV27 to TRBJ2-7; the D gene could be TRBD1 or TRBD2 (5 bases each). V was clipped by 3 bases and J by 7 bases, with 19 bases between them. The CDR3 sequence is 15 residues long. From germline, CDR1 is MNHEY and CDR2 SMNVEV (reference sequence).